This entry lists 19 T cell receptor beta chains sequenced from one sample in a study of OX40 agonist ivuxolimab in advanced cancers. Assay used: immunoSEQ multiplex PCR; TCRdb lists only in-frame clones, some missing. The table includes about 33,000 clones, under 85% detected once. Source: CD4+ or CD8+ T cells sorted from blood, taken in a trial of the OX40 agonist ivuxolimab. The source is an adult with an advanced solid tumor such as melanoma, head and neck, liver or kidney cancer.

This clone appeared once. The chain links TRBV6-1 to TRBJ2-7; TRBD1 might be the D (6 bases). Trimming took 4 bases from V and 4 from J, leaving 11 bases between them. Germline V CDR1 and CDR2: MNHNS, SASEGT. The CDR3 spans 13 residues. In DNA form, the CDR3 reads TGTGCCAGCAGTGGAGACAGGAGATACGAGCAGTACGTC. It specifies CASSGDRRYEQYV.

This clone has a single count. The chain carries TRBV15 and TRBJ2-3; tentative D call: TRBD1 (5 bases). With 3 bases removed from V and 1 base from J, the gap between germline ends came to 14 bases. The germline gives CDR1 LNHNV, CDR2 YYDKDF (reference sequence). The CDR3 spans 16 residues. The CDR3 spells CATSSWQGVGTDTQYF. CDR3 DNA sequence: TGTGCCACCAGCAGTTGGCAGGGCGTCGGCACAGATACGCAGTATTTT.

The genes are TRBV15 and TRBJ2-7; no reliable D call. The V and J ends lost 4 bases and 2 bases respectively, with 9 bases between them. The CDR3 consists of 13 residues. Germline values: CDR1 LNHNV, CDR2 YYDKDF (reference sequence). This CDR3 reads CATSNDPTYEQYF. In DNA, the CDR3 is TGTGCCACCAGCAACGACCCCACCTACGAGCAGTACTTC.

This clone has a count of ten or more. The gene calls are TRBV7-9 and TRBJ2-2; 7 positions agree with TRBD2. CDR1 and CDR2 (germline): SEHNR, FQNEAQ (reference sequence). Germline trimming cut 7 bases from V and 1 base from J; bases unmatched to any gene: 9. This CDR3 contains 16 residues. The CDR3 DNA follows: TGTGCCAGCATCCCGGGGAGGGGAAAGAACACCGGGGAGCTGTTTTTT. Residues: CASIPGRGKNTGELFF.

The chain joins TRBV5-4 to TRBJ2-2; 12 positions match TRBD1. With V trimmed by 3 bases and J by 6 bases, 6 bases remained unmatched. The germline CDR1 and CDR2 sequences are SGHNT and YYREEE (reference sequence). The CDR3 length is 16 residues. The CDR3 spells CASSSGDRGLSGELFF. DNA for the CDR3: TGTGCCAGCAGCTCTGGGGACAGGGGGCTGTCCGGGGAGCTGTTTTTT.

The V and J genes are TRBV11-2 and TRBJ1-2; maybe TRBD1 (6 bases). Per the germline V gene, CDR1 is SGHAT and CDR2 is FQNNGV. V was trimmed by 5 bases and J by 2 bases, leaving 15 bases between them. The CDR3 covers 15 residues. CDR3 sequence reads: CASSPTGGRNYGYTF. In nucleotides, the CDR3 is TGTGCCAGCAGCCCTACGGGGGGCAGAAACTATGGCTACACCTTC.

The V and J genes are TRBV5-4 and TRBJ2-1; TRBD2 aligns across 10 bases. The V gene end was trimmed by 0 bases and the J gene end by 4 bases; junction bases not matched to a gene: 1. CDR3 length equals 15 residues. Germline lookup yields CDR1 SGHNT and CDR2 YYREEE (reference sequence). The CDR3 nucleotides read TGTGCCAGCAGCTTGGTACTAGCGGGGTACAATGAGCAGTTCTTC. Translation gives CASSLVLAGYNEQFF.

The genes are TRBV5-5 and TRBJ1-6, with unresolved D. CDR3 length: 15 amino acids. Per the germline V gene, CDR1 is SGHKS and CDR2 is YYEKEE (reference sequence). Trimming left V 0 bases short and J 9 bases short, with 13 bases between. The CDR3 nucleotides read TGTGCCAGCAGCTTGGAAGTTTCCCGCACTTCACCCCTCCACTTT. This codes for CASSLEVSRTSPLHF.

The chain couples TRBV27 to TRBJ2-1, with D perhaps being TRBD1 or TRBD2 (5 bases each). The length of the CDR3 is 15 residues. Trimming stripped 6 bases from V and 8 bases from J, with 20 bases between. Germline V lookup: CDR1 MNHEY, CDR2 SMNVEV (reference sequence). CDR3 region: CASSHRDVLSDEQFF. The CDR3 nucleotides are TGTGCCAGCAGCCACCGGGACGTCCTTTCGGATGAGCAGTTCTTC.

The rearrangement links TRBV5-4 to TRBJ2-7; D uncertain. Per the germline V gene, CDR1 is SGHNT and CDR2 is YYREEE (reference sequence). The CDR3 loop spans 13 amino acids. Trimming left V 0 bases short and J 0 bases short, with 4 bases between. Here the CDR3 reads CASSLGNSYEQYV. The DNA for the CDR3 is TGTGCCAGCAGCTTGGGCAACTCCTACGAGCAGTACGTC.

This CDR3 reads CASSSSWDSLGTEAFF. The CDR3 region has the DNA TGCGCCAGCAGCTCATCCTGGGACAGCTTAGGCACTGAAGCTTTCTTT. The J gene is TRBJ1-1, the V gene TRBV5-1, with 7 positions matching TRBD1. The CDR3 covers 16 residues. The V and J ends lost 3 bases and 4 bases, in that order; junction bases with no gene match: 12. Germline V CDR1 and CDR2: SGHRS, YFSETQ.

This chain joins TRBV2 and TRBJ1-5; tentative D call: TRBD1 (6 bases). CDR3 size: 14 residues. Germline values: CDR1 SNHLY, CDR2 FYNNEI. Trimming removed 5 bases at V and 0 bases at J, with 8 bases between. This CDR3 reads CASSIRGSNQPQHF. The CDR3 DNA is TGTGCCAGCAGTATCAGGGGTAGCAATCAGCCCCAGCATTTT.

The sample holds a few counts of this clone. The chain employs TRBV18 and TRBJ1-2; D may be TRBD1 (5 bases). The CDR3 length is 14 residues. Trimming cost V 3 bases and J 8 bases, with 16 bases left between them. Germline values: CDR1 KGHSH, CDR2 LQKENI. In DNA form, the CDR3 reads TGTGCCAGCTCACCGGATTTCCTTCGGGACGGCTACACCTTC. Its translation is CASSPDFLRDGYTF.

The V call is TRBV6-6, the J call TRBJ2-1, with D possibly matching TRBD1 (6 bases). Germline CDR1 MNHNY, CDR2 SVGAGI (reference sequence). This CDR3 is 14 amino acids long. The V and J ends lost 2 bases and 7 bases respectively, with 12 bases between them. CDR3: CASSYPNRENEQFF. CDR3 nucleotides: TGTGCCAGCAGTTACCCCAACAGGGAAAATGAGCAGTTCTTC.

The CDR3 here is CASSSPGTGRNEQFF. Written as DNA, the CDR3 is TGTGCCAGCAGCTCCCCCGGGACAGGACGCAATGAGCAGTTCTTC. The V call is TRBV7-3, the J call TRBJ2-1, with TRBD1 identical over 8 bases. CDR3 length: 15 residues. V trimming: 4 bases; J trimming: 6 bases; junction bases outside the gene matches: 8. CDR1 is SGHTA, CDR2 FQGTGA, per germline.

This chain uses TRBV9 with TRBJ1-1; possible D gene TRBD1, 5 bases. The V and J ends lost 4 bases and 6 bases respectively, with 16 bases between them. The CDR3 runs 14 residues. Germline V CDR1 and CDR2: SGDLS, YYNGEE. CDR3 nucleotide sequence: TGTGCCAGCAGCACCCCTCCAGGGATCGCTGAAGCTTTCTTT. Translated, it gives CASSTPPGIAEAFF.

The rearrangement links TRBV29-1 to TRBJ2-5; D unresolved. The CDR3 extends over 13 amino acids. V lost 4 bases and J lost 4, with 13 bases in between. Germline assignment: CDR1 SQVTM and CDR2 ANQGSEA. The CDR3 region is CSVATWEAETQYF. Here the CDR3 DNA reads TGCAGCGTTGCTACATGGGAAGCAGAGACCCAGTACTTC.

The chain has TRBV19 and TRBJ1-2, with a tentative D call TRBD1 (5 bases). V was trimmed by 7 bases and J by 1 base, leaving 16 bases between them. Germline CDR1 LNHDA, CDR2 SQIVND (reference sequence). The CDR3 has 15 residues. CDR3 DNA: TGTGCCAGTACCCCCACCGATGGGGGTAACTATGGCTACACCTTC. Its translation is CASTPTDGGNYGYTF.

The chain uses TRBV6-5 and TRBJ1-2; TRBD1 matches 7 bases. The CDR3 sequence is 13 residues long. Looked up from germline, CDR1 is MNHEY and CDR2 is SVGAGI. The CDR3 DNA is TGTGCGACACAGGGGTACCCTAACTATGGCTACACCTTC. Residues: CATQGYPNYGYTF.